The source of this TCR beta chain is a study of read filtering for tumor transcriptome and immune sequencing. This clonotype was observed many times. CDR3 size: 13 residues. Looked up from germline, CDR1 is SQVTM and CDR2 is ANQGSEA. The V end was cut by 6 bases, the J end by 7 bases, with 18 bases between. This library used roughly 0.4 ug RNA and molecular barcoded adaptors spanning alpha/delta and beta/gamma chains. TCRdb recomputed calls from the reads with MiXCR, one row per CDR3 protein. The table records approximately 37,000 distinct CDR3 sequences, around 13% of them present only once. The sample taken for sequencing was a population of CD138-negative cells sorted from bone marrow. The chain links TRBV29-1 to TRBJ2-5; D may be TRBD2 (5 bases). The origin of this receptor is a donor aged 40 or over with multiple myeloma. CDR3 residues: CSVRPPNEGTQYF. CDR3 sequence (DNA): TGCAGCGTCCGACCCCCTAACGAGGGGACCCAGTACTTC.